Listed below are T cell receptor beta chains from one sample, sequenced in a study of blood T cell repertoires in COVID-19. Clones were sequenced by immunoSEQ multiplex PCR, and TCRdb holds only the in-frame ones, with some missing. Among about 77,000 clones, 80% were seen once, and the ten largest hold 4.5% to 5.5%. The sample taken for sequencing was peripheral blood. The receptors here all came from a woman in her 70s with acute or convalescent COVID-19. The CDR3 runs from the conserved cysteine through the conserved F or W. D genes are given only for firm matches. The size entry is marked missing in some rows and otherwise reads once, few, many or a size class.

clone_size,d_call,v_call,j_call,cdr3_nt,cdr3_aa
once,TRBD1,TRBV6-2/TRBV6-3,TRBJ1-1,TGTGCCAGCAGCCAGAGACAGGGTGGGCACACTGAAGCTTTCTTT,CASSQRQGGHTEAFF
.,.,TRBV9,TRBJ1-2,TGTGCCAGCAGCTCCGCGGGGGGGCGTATCTATGGCTACACCTTC,CASSSAGGRIYGYTF
few,TRBD1,TRBV7-2,TRBJ1-2,TGTGCCAGCAGCTCTCCGACAGGGATTGCCTATGGCTACACCTTC,CASSSPTGIAYGYTF
many,.,TRBV6-2/TRBV6-3,TRBJ2-7,TGTGCCAGCAGTCTACTCAGCCAAGGCAGCGGCGAGCAGTACTTC,CASSLLSQGSGEQYF
once,.,TRBV7-9,TRBJ2-2,TGTGCCAGCAGTCTAGGGGGAAGCGGGGACACCGGGGAGCTGTTTTTT,CASSLGGSGDTGELFF
.,.,TRBV6-2/TRBV6-3,TRBJ2-7,TGTGCCAGCAGTCGTCGGCCGGGCGAGCAGTACTTC,CASSRRPGEQYF
few,TRBD2,TRBV6-5,TRBJ2-7,TGTGCCAGCAGTTACGAGCGGGGGGCCCTCTACGAGCAGTACTTC,CASSYERGALYEQYF
.,TRBD1,TRBV19,TRBJ1-1,TGTGCCAGTAGTATCCGACAGGGGGAATTGGGCACTGAAGCTTTCTTT,CASSIRQGELGTEAFF
.,.,TRBV7-3,TRBJ1-5,TGTGCCAGCATCCCCTGGGGGGTCTGCAATCAGCCCCAGCATTTT,CASIPWGVCNQPQHF
.,TRBD2,TRBV7-2,TRBJ2-3,TGTGCCAGCAGCTTAGGGGCGGGGGGAGATACGCAGTATTTT,CASSLGAGGDTQYF
once,.,TRBV2,TRBJ1-2,TGTGCCAGCAGTGATGGTGCAGTCCTCTATGGCTACACCTTC,CASSDGAVLYGYTF
.,TRBD1,TRBV6-5,TRBJ1-1,TGTGCCAGCTCCTCCGGGACAGGGTTGAGCCCTGAAGCTTTCTTT,CASSSGTGLSPEAFF
.,.,TRBV19,TRBJ1-5,TGTGCCAGTAGTACGGGACACCCAGGACCCCAGCATTTT,CASSTGHPGPQHF
.,TRBD1,TRBV15,TRBJ2-1,TGTGCCACACAGGGGGTCGAGCAGTTCTTC,CATQGVEQFF
.,.,TRBV14,TRBJ1-1,TGTGCCAGCAGCCAGCACGGTGGGGGGTTTGAAGCTTTCTTT,CASSQHGGGFEAFF
.,TRBD2,TRBV12-3/TRBV12-4,TRBJ2-1,TGTGCCAGCAGTTTCGGGGGGTACAATGAGCAGTTCTTC,CASSFGGYNEQFF
.,.,TRBV5-1,TRBJ1-1,TGCGCCAGCAGCTTAAACAGTTGGGACACTGAAGCTTTCTTT,CASSLNSWDTEAFF
.,.,TRBV7-2,TRBJ1-3,TGTGCCAGCAGCTTAGGGCAGGGGAGGGCCGGAAACACCATATATTTT,CASSLGQGRAGNTIYF
.,TRBD2,TRBV5-1,TRBJ2-2,TGCGCCAGCAGCTTTAGCGGGGCCGCCGGGGAGCTGTTTTTT,CASSFSGAAGELFF
.,.,TRBV5-5,TRBJ1-2,TGTGCCAGCAGCCGCTCTCAGGTGGGCTATGGCTACACCTTC,CASSRSQVGYGYTF